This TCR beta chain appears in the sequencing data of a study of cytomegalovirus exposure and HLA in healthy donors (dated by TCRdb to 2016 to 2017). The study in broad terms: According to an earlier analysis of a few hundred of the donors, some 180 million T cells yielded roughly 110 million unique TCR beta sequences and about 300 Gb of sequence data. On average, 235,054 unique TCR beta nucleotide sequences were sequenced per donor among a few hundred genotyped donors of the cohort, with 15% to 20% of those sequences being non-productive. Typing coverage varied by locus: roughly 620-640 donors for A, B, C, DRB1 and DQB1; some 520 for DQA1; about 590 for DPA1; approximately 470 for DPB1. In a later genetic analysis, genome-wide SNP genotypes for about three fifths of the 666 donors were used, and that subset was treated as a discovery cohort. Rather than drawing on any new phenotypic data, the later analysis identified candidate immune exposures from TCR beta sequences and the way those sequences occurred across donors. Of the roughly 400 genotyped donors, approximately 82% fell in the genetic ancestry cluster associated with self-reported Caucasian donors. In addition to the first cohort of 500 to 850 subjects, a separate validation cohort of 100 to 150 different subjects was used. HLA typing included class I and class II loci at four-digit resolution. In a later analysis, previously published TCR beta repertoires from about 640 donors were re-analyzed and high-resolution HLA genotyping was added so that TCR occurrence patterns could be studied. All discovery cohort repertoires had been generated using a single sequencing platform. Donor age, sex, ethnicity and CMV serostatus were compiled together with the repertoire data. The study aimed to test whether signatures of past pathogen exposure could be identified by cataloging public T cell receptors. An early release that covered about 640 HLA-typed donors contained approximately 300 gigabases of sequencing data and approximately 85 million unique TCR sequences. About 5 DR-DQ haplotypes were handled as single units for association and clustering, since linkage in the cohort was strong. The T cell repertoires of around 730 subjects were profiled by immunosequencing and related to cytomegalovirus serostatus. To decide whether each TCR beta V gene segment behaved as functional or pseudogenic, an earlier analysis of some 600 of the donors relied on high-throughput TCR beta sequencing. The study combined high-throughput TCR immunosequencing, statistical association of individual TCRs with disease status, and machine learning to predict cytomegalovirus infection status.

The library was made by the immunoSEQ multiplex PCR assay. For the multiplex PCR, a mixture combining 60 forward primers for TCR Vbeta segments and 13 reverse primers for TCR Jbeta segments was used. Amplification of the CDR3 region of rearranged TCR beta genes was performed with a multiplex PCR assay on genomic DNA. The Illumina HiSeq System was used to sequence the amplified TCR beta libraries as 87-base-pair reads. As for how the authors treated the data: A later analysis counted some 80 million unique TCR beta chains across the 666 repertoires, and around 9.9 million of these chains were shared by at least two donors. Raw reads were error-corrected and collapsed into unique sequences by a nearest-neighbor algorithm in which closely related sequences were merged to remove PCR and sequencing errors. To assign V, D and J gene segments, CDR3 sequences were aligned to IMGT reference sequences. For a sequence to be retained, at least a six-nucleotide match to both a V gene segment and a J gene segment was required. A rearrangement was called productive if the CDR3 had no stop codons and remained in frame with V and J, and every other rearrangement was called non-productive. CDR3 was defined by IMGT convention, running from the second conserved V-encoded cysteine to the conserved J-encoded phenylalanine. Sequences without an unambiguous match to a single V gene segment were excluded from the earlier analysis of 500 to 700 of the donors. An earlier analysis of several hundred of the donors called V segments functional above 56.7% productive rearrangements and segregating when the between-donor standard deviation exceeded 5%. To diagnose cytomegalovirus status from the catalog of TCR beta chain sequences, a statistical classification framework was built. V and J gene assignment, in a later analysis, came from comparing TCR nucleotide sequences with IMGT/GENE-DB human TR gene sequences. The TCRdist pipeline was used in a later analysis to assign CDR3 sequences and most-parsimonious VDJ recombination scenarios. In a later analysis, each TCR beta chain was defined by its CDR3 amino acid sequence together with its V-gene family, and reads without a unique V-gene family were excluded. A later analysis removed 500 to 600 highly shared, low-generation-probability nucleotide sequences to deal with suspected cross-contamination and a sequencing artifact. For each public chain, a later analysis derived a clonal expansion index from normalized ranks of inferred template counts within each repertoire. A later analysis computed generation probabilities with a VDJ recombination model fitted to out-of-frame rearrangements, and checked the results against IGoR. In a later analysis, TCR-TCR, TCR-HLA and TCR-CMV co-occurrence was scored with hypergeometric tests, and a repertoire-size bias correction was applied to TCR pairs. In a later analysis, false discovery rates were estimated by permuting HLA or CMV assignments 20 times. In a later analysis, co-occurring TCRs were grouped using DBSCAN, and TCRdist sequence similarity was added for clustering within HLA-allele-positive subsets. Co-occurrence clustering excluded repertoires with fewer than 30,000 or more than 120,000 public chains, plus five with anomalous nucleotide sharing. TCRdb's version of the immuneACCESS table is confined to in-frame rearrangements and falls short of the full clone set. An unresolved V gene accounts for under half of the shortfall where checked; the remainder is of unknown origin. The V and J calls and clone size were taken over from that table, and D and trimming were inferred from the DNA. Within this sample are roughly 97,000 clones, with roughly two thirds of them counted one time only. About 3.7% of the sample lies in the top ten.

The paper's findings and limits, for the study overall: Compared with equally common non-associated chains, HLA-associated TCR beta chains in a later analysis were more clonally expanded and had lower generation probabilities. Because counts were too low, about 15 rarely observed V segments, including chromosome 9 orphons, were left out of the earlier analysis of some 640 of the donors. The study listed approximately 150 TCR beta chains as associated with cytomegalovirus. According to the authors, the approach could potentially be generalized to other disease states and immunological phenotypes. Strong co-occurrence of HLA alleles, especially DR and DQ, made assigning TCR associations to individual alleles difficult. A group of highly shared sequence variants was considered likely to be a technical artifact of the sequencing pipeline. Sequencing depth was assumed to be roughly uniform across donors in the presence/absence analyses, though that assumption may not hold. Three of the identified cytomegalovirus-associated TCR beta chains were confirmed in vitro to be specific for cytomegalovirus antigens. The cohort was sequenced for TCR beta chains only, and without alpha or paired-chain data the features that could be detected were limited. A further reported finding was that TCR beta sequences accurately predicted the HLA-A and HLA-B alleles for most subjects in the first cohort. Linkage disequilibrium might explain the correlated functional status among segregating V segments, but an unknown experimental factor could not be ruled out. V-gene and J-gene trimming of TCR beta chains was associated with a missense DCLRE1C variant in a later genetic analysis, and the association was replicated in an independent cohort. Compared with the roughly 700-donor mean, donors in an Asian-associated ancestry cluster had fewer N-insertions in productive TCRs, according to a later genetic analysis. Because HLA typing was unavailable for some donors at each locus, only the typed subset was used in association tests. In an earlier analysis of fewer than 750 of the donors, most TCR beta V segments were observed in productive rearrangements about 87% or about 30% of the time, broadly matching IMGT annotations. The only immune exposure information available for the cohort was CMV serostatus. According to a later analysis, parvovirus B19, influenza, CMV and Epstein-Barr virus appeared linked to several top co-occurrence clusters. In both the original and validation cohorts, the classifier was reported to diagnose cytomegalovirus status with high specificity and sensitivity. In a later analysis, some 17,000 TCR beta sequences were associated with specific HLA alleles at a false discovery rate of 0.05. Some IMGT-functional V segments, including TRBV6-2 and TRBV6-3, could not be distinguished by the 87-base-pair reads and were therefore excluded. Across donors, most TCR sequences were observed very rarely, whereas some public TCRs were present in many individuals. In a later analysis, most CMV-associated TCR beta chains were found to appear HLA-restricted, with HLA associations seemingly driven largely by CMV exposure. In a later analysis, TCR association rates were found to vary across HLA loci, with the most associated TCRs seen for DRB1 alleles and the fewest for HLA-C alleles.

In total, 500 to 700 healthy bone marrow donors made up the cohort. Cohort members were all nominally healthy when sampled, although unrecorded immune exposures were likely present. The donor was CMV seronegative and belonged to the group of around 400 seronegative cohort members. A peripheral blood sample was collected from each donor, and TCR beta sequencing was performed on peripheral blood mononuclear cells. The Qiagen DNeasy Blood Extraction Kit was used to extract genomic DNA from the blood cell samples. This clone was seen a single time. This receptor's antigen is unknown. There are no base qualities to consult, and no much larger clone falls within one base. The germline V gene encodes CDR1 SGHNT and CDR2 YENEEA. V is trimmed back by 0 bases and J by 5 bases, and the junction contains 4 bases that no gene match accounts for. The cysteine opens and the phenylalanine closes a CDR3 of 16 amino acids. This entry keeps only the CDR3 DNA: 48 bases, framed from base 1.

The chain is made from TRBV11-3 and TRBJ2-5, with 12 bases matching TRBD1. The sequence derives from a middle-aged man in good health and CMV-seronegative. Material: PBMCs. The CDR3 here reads CASSLDGTGGLETQYF. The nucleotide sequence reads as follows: TGTGCCAGCAGCTTAGACGGGACAGGGGGCCTGGAGACCCAGTACTTC.